The 14 T cell receptor beta chains listed next were all sequenced from one sample in a study of T cells in localized non-small cell lung cancer. This table comes from immunoSEQ multiplex PCR, and its TCRdb copy is limited to in-frame clones, with some not included. The sample consists of about 33,000 clones, less than 80% of them appearing once. Sequences were derived from peripheral blood, sampled before any cancer treatment. These TCRs come from a male donor older than 55 with stage II squamous cell lung carcinoma.

CDR3 nucleotides: TGTGCCAGCAGCGCCGTCGGGGGTAGCGGGAGGGACAATGAGCAGTTCTTC. Protein product: CASSAVGGSGRDNEQFF. J is TRBJ2-1 and V is TRBV9; the match to TRBD2 covers 11 bases. Trimming cost V 3 bases and J 5 bases; bases outside gene matches: 10. The CDR3 consists of 17 residues. CDR1 SGDLS and CDR2 YYNGEE come from the germline V gene.

The table lists this clone with a few counts. This rearrangement joins TRBV7-9 to TRBJ1-1; 8 nucleotides align to TRBD1. Trimming took 5 bases from V and 2 from J; bases not matched to a gene: 7. Germline loops: CDR1 SEHNR, CDR2 FQNEAQ (reference sequence). The CDR3 has 15 residues. The CDR3 nucleotides are TGTGCCAGCAGCCCGGGGACAGGTCGTAACACTGAAGCTTTCTTT. Translation gives CASSPGTGRNTEAFF.

A note on this clone: One end of the junction does not line up with germline, which may come from a read error. V is TRBV5-1 and J is TRBJ2-4; D unclear. Germline CDR1 is SGHRS and CDR2 is YFSETQ. CDR3 length: 15 amino acids. CDR3 region: CASSLRALAKNIQYF. The CDR3 region has the DNA TGTGCCAGCAGCTTACGGGCATTAGCCAAAAACATTCAGTACTTC.

This chain links TRBV4-3 with TRBJ1-5; D call uncertain. The CDR3 length is 16 residues. CDR1 is LGHNA and CDR2 is YSLEER in the germline V gene. V lost 0 bases and J 0 bases, leaving 9 bases between the germline ends. The CDR3 protein is CASSQDPPGSNQPQHF. The CDR3 nucleotides are TGCGCCAGCAGCCAAGATCCGCCCGGTAGCAATCAGCCCCAGCATTTT.

This rearrangement joins TRBV29-1 to TRBJ2-5, with TRBD1 matching 8 bases. J lost 5 bases, V lost 3 bases, and 2 bases had no gene match. The V gene's germline CDR1 is SQVTM and CDR2 ANQGSEA. The CDR3 length is 12 residues. CDR3 DNA sequence: TGCAGCGTTGACAGGGGGCAGGAGACCCAGTACTTC. Protein sequence: CSVDRGQETQYF.

In its sample, this clone is medium-sized (0.01 to 0.1%). The CDR3 spells CASSIDSLYGYTF. The DNA for the CDR3 is TGTGCCAGTAGTATAGATTCCCTCTATGGCTACACCTTC. The V call is TRBV19, the J call TRBJ1-2; D unclear. With 0 bases removed from V and 4 bases from J, the gap between germline ends came to 6 bases. The germline gives CDR1 LNHDA, CDR2 SQIVND (reference sequence). The CDR3 extends over 13 amino acids. The full variable domain, its missing parts supplied by reference TRBV19 and TRBJ1-2, is DGGITQSPKYLFRKEGQNVTLSCEQNLNHDAMYWYRQDPGQGLRLIYYSQIVNDFQKGDIAEGYSVSREKKESFPLTVTSAQKNPTAFYLCASSIDSLYGYTFGSGTRLTVV.

The CDR3 nucleotides read TGTGCCAGCAGCTTACCCGGTCCTGGTGAAAAACTGTTTTTT. It specifies CASSLPGPGEKLFF. The rearrangement uses TRBV5-6 and TRBJ1-4; D gene ambiguous. V was pared by 2 bases and J by 7 bases, with 12 bases between. The length of the CDR3 is 14 residues. In germline, CDR1 is SGHDT, CDR2 YYEEEE.

V is TRBV12-5 and J is TRBJ2-7; D remains unclear. V shed 1 base and J shed 5 bases, with 9 bases lying between them. The CDR3 sequence is 13 residues long. CDR1 is LGHNT, CDR2 FRNRAP, per germline. The CDR3: CASGLATPDEQYF. DNA for the CDR3: TGTGCTAGTGGTTTGGCCACACCTGACGAGCAGTACTTC. Supplemented by reference TRBV12-5 and TRBJ2-7, the full variable domain reads DARVTQTPRHKVTEMGQEVTMRCQPILGHNTVFWYRQTMMQGLELLAYFRNRAPLDDSGMPKDRFSAEMPDATLATLKIQPSEPRDSAVYFCASGLATPDEQYFGPGTRLTVT.

A single count supports this clone. The genes are TRBV11-2 and TRBJ2-7; 10 bases align to TRBD2. Per germline, CDR1 SGHAT and CDR2 FQNNGV. The CDR3 consists of 16 residues. V was clipped by 0 bases and J by 3 bases; unmatched bases: 5. Here the CDR3 DNA reads TGTGCCAGCAGCTTAGAAGCGGGGGGGCCACTCTACGAGCAGTACTTC. Residues: CASSLEAGGPLYEQYF.

V gene TRBV28 combines with J gene TRBJ2-3; 11 nucleotides align to TRBD2. The length of the CDR3 is 15 residues. The germline CDR1 and CDR2 sequences are MDHEN and SYDVKM. Trimming took 7 bases from V and 5 from J; bases not matched to a gene: 8. The CDR3 is CASNSGGAGEDTQYF. The CDR3 bases are TGTGCCAGCAATAGCGGGGGGGCCGGGGAAGATACGCAGTATTTT.

The chain carries TRBV5-1 and TRBJ1-3; TRBD1 might be the D (5 bases). The germline V gene has CDR1 SGHRS and CDR2 YFSETQ. The CDR3 is 14 residues long. Trimming cost V 0 bases and J 6 bases, with 10 bases left between them. The CDR3 DNA follows: TGCGCCAGCAGCTTGGAGGGGATCCAAAACACCATATATTTT. As protein: CASSLEGIQNTIYF. Filled out from reference TRBV5-1 and TRBJ1-3, the complete variable domain reads KAGVTQTPRYLIKTRGQQVTLSCSPISGHRSVSWYQQTPGQGLQFLFEYFSETQRNKGNFPGRFSGRQFSNSRSEMNVSTLELGDSALYLCASSLEGIQNTIYFGEGSWLTVV.

The CDR3 sequence: CASKVLTGGEETQYF. The DNA for the CDR3 is TGTGCCAGTAAGGTCCTGACAGGGGGTGAAGAGACCCAGTACTTC. This chain joins TRBV19 and TRBJ2-5, with 9 bases that match TRBD1. The CDR3 covers 15 residues. V gave up 7 bases and J gave up 3 bases; unmatched junction bases: 9. Germline-derived CDR1 and CDR2 are LNHDA and SQIVND (reference sequence).

The chain has TRBV11-2 and TRBJ1-4; D unclear. Per the germline V gene, CDR1 is SGHAT and CDR2 is FQNNGV. The V end was cut by 5 bases, the J end by 2 bases, with 12 bases between. There are 15 residues in the CDR3. CDR3 in DNA: TGTGCCAGCAGCCCGGGGTGGAACACTAATGAAAAACTGTTTTTT. This gives the protein CASSPGWNTNEKLFF. The full variable domain, completed using reference TRBV11-2 and TRBJ1-4, is EAGVAQSPRYKIIEKRQSVAFWCNPISGHATLYWYQQILGQGPKLLIQFQNNGVVDDSQLPKDRFSAERLKGVDSTLKIQPAKLEDSAVYLCASSPGWNTNEKLFFGSGTQLSVL.

This chain links TRBV5-1 with TRBJ2-1, with D perhaps given as TRBD1 or TRBD2 (6 bases each). This CDR3 is built from 14 residues. The germline V gene has CDR1 SGHRS and CDR2 YFSETQ. Deletions cut 4 bases from V and 10 bases from J, with 18 bases between. The CDR3 sequence: CASSQSGGGLEQFF. CDR3 bases: TGCGCCAGCAGCCAGTCGGGTGGGGGGCTAGAGCAGTTCTTC.